This T cell receptor (beta chain) was retrieved from a study of T cells in Graves' hyperthyroidism and ophthalmopathy. Template material for amplifying TCR beta CDR3 regions consisted of RNA transcripts. First-round RT-PCR targeting the TCR CDR3 was performed with the HTBI primer set. TCRdb reanalysed the multiplex PCR reads using MiXCR and keeps one entry per CDR3 protein. The data hold about 250,000 distinct CDR3 sequences, with over 20% observed a single time. This clonotype was seen only a few times. Trimming stripped 5 bases from V and 7 bases from J, with 14 bases between. In germline, CDR1 is KGHDR, CDR2 SFDVKD. The CDR3 extends over 14 amino acids.

The sequenced material came from blood. The chain uses TRBV24-1 and TRBJ2-1; D may be TRBD1 or TRBD2 (6 bases each). The source of this sequence is a man aged 25-45 years with Graves' ophthalmopathy. CDR3 bases: TGTGCCACCAGTGCCTCATGGGGGGCGAATGAGCAGTTCTTC. Its translation: CATSASWGANEQFF.